This is a list of T cell receptor beta chains from one sample in a study of metastatic and nonmetastatic thyroid tumors. TCRdb re-called the PCR reads via MiXCR. The sample contains 91,000 or so clones, about 13% of which appear only once. The sample taken for sequencing was blood. Receptors were obtained from a female donor with papillary thyroid cancer or a benign thyroid nodule (not recorded which). Some clones in this sample may be carry-over from other donors' samples. The CDR3 runs from the conserved cysteine through the conserved F or W. A D gene is named only where the DNA matches it firmly.

j_call: TRBJ2-1; v_call: TRBV9; d_call: TRBD2; cdr3_aa: CASSDRGTSGTNEQFF
j_call: TRBJ2-2; v_call: TRBV6-1; d_call: -; cdr3_aa: CASSPQDTGELFF
j_call: TRBJ2-3; v_call: TRBV4-3; d_call: -; cdr3_aa: CASSQVHGSNTDTQYF
j_call: TRBJ2-2; v_call: TRBV11-2; d_call: TRBD2; cdr3_aa: CASSLDLGWASGQNTGELFF
j_call: TRBJ2-5; v_call: TRBV28; d_call: TRBD2; cdr3_aa: CASSGGGGETQYF
j_call: TRBJ2-4; v_call: TRBV20-1; d_call: TRBD1; cdr3_aa: CSASHPGQDVLAKNIQYF
j_call: TRBJ1-2; v_call: TRBV20-1; d_call: TRBD1; cdr3_aa: CSGHLWGQGYGYTF
j_call: TRBJ1-2; v_call: TRBV12-3/TRBV12-4; d_call: -; cdr3_aa: CASSPVAVWNYTF
j_call: TRBJ2-5; v_call: TRBV20-1; d_call: -; cdr3_aa: CSGRQWETQYF
j_call: TRBJ2-7; v_call: TRBV28; d_call: -; cdr3_aa: CASIGGAGTKGSYEQYF
j_call: TRBJ2-3; v_call: TRBV6-6; d_call: -; cdr3_aa: CASSRTWPGGKDTDTQYF
j_call: TRBJ2-7; v_call: TRBV4-3; d_call: -; cdr3_aa: CASSQGPRFRNEQYF
j_call: TRBJ1-2; v_call: TRBV28; d_call: -; cdr3_aa: CASSLDSYGYTF
j_call: TRBJ2-3; v_call: TRBV5-1; d_call: -; cdr3_aa: CASSFASFAGTDTQYF
j_call: TRBJ2-3; v_call: TRBV5-1; d_call: -; cdr3_aa: CASSLQAYTQYF
j_call: TRBJ2-3; v_call: TRBV14; d_call: TRBD2; cdr3_aa: CASSQERAGARGDTQYF
j_call: TRBJ2-7; v_call: TRBV20-1; d_call: -; cdr3_aa: CSARRPPEDVPNYEQYF
j_call: TRBJ2-1; v_call: TRBV20-1; d_call: TRBD2; cdr3_aa: CSARPLAASYNEQFF
j_call: TRBJ1-4; v_call: TRBV5-6; d_call: -; cdr3_aa: CASSLASGEKLFF
j_call: TRBJ2-1; v_call: TRBV28; d_call: -; cdr3_aa: CASRYGIFPIF
j_call: TRBJ2-5; v_call: TRBV7-6; d_call: -; cdr3_aa: CASSLDFGETQYF
j_call: TRBJ2-7; v_call: TRBV20-1; d_call: TRBD1; cdr3_aa: CSAWTGSGGQYF
j_call: TRBJ1-2; v_call: TRBV27; d_call: TRBD1; cdr3_aa: CASSLAGQGRGAYGYTF
j_call: TRBJ1-6; v_call: TRBV9; d_call: -; cdr3_aa: CASSPLGDPTRSPLHF
j_call: TRBJ2-7; v_call: TRBV20-1; d_call: TRBD1; cdr3_aa: CSATHGQANEQYF
j_call: TRBJ2-7; v_call: TRBV7-6; d_call: TRBD1; cdr3_aa: CASSLVGTGAAQAYEQYF
j_call: TRBJ2-2; v_call: TRBV5-4; d_call: -; cdr3_aa: CASSSSGELFF
j_call: TRBJ2-5; v_call: TRBV28; d_call: -; cdr3_aa: CASSLLRETQYF
j_call: TRBJ2-7; v_call: TRBV20-1; d_call: TRBD2; cdr3_aa: CSANGLAGIYEQYF
j_call: TRBJ2-3; v_call: TRBV6-1; d_call: TRBD2; cdr3_aa: CASSPGLAGGAADTQYF
j_call: TRBJ2-7; v_call: TRBV5-1; d_call: -; cdr3_aa: CASSFPDVPDSTHEQCF
j_call: TRBJ1-5; v_call: TRBV6-1; d_call: -; cdr3_aa: CASSYTTAGSQPQHF
j_call: TRBJ2-2; v_call: TRBV27; d_call: TRBD1; cdr3_aa: CTSSLRVTQGFTGELFF
j_call: TRBJ1-1; v_call: TRBV6-1; d_call: -; cdr3_aa: CASSYETGQNTEAFF
j_call: TRBJ2-7; v_call: TRBV11-1; d_call: -; cdr3_aa: CASSDQEVRTTYEQYF
j_call: TRBJ1-5; v_call: TRBV20-1; d_call: -; cdr3_aa: CSARRGPSNQPQHF
j_call: TRBJ2-3; v_call: TRBV6-2/TRBV6-3; d_call: TRBD2; cdr3_aa: CASSYSEAAGVFTDTQYF
j_call: TRBJ2-1; v_call: TRBV7-3; d_call: -; cdr3_aa: CASSLIGGRQGDEQFF
j_call: TRBJ1-5; v_call: TRBV18; d_call: TRBD1; cdr3_aa: CASSDRGGNQPQHF
j_call: TRBJ2-5; v_call: TRBV20-1; d_call: TRBD2; cdr3_aa: CSASEASGRLETQYF
j_call: TRBJ1-5; v_call: TRBV6-2/TRBV6-3; d_call: -; cdr3_aa: CASGNTWLEPQHF
j_call: TRBJ1-2; v_call: TRBV28; d_call: -; cdr3_aa: CASSIIYEEGRNYGYTF
j_call: TRBJ2-7; v_call: TRBV5-1; d_call: -; cdr3_aa: CASSLQGYEQYF
j_call: TRBJ1-2; v_call: TRBV12-3/TRBV12-4; d_call: -; cdr3_aa: CASSLGQINYGYTF
j_call: TRBJ1-5; v_call: TRBV6-1; d_call: -; cdr3_aa: CASKLGTGQPQHF
j_call: TRBJ1-5; v_call: TRBV30; d_call: -; cdr3_aa: CAWSPDMSQPQHF
j_call: TRBJ1-2; v_call: TRBV28; d_call: -; cdr3_aa: CASSRPAMAYGYTF
j_call: TRBJ1-6; v_call: TRBV3-1; d_call: -; cdr3_aa: CASSQDPNSPLHF